These T cell receptor beta chains were read from a single sample in a study of beta chain features in type 1 diabetes. The protocol was immunoSEQ multiplex PCR, while the TCRdb copy is restricted to in-frame clones and leaves out a portion. The data hold 120,000 to 150,000 clones, with about 10% observed a single time. Sequenced sample: naive CD4+ T cells from blood. The receptors here all came from a man aged 18 to 30 in good health. Each CDR3 is given with its conserved first and last residue. Fields, in order: J gene, D gene, V gene, clone size, CDR3 protein, CDR3 DNA. The D gene is left open where the match is weak. Size is omitted from some rows. Given values are once, few, many or a class for expanded clones.

>TRBJ2-2|.|TRBV2|few
CASKLHTGELFF
TGTGCCAGCAAGCTTCACACCGGGGAGCTGTTTTTT
>TRBJ2-7|TRBD1|TRBV6-1|few
CASRAPGQGDEQYF
TGTGCCAGCAGGGCCCCGGGACAGGGTGACGAGCAGTACTTC
>TRBJ1-5|.|TRBV6-5|few
CASSYSVNWRDQPQHF
TGTGCCAGCAGTTACTCTGTCAATTGGAGGGATCAGCCCCAGCATTTT
>TRBJ2-1|TRBD2|TRBV9|.
CASSVELAGGPEQFF
TGTGCCAGCAGCGTAGAACTAGCGGGGGGGCCTGAGCAGTTCTTC
>TRBJ2-7|.|TRBV4-1|few
CASSQEQAGREQYF
TGCGCCAGCAGCCAAGAGCAGGCGGGTCGGGAGCAGTACTTC
>TRBJ2-1|.|TRBV6-1|.
CASSVSLASSYNEQFF
TGTGCCAGCAGTGTATCCCTAGCCAGCTCCTACAATGAGCAGTTCTTC
>TRBJ2-1|TRBD1|TRBV18|.
CASSQNRQGGLNEQFF
TGTGCCAGCTCACAAAATCGACAGGGTGGTCTCAATGAGCAGTTCTTC
>TRBJ1-5|TRBD1|TRBV7-2|.
CASSLSGTGGYQPQHF
TGTGCCAGCAGCCTATCCGGGACAGGGGGCTATCAGCCCCAGCATTTT
>TRBJ2-5|TRBD1|TRBV5-1|.
CASSPATGGDLGQETQYF
TGCGCCAGCAGCCCAGCAACAGGGGGCGATTTGGGTCAAGAGACCCAGTACTTC
>TRBJ2-7|TRBD1|TRBV5-1|.
CASGPGQGYEQYF
TGCGCCAGCGGACCGGGACAGGGCTACGAGCAGTACTTC
>TRBJ1-2|TRBD1|TRBV7-8|few
CASSPGQLYGYTF
TGTGCCAGCAGCCCGGGACAGTTGTATGGCTACACCTTC
>TRBJ1-2|.|TRBV5-1|.
CASSQGGSNYGYTF
TGCGCCAGCAGCCAGGGTGGGTCTAACTATGGCTACACCTTC
>TRBJ2-7|.|TRBV23-1|many
CASNPSRQPSYEQYF
TGCGCCAGCAACCCCTCCAGACAGCCCTCCTACGAGCAGTACTTC
>TRBJ2-1|TRBD2|TRBV2|few
CASSALAGGRNEQFF
TGTGCCAGCAGTGCACTAGCGGGGGGGCGCAATGAGCAGTTCTTC
>TRBJ1-2|TRBD1|TRBV19|.
CASSSTGTGYGYTF
TGTGCCAGTAGTAGCACCGGGACAGGGTATGGCTACACCTTC
>TRBJ1-5|.|TRBV30|few
CAWNSLLNQPQHF
TGTGCCTGGAACAGCCTTTTAAATCAGCCCCAGCATTTT
>TRBJ1-4|TRBD1|TRBV15|.
CATKQGTNEKLFF
TGTGCCACGAAACAGGGGACTAATGAAAAACTGTTTTTT
>TRBJ2-7|TRBD2|TRBV4-3|few
CASSHALGTSGVHYEQYF
TGCGCCAGCAGCCACGCCTTGGGGACTAGCGGAGTACACTACGAGCAGTACTTC
>TRBJ1-2|.|TRBV29-1|.
CSVPQNYGYTF
TGCAGCGTTCCACAGAACTATGGCTACACCTTC
>TRBJ1-1|TRBD1|TRBV5-1|.
CASSPTGTGGTEAFF
TGCGCCAGCAGCCCTACCGGGACAGGGGGCACTGAAGCTTTCTTT
>TRBJ2-7|TRBD2|TRBV7-2|.
CASSRGLAGLSYEQYF
TGTGCCAGCAGCAGGGGACTAGCGGGACTCTCCTACGAGCAGTACTTC
>TRBJ1-2|.|TRBV21-1|few
CASSKDSPRDIYGYTF
TGTGCCAGCAGTAAAGACTCCCCGAGGGATATTTATGGCTACACCTTC
>TRBJ2-1|.|TRBV7-3|.
CASSSNGYNEQFF
TGTGCCAGCAGCTCCAACGGTTACAATGAGCAGTTCTTC
>TRBJ2-7|TRBD1|TRBV11-2|.
CASSLGWTGGSYEQYF
TGTGCCAGCAGCTTGGGATGGACAGGGGGCTCCTACGAGCAGTACTTC